A selection of T cell receptor beta chains follows, all from one sample in a study of cytomegalovirus exposure and HLA in healthy donors. Measured with immunoSEQ multiplex PCR; TCRdb has only the in-frame clones, and not every one. The sample includes roughly 84,000 clones, around 80% seen only once; the top ten take over 10%. The source material was PBMCs. The source of these receptors is a human donor in good health. CDR3s leave out the opening cysteine and the closing phenylalanine or tryptophan.

j_call v_call cdr3_aa
TRBJ2-1 TRBV5-1 ASSLASLARSEQF
TRBJ2-2 TRBV7-9 ASSLRTGNTGELF
TRBJ1-3 TRBV2 ASRPDMTGNTIY
TRBJ1-1 TRBV1 TSDDQGAPEAF
TRBJ1-2 TRBV28 ASQEETNYGYT
TRBJ1-4 TRBV4-3 ASSQDPGGTNEKLF
TRBJ1-3 TRBV6-6 ASTAGQGSGNTIY
TRBJ2-1 TRBV2 ASSRAGQGDPSQF
TRBJ2-5 TRBV30 AWSGAGAPFETQY
TRBJ1-4 TRBV2 ASSEGQGLRNEKLF
TRBJ2-7 TRBV2 ASSGSTGYFNEQY
TRBJ2-3 TRBV29-1 SLVMASGGLDTQY
TRBJ2-5 TRBV5-4 ASGEAGTRVFETQY
TRBJ1-1 TRBV12-5 ASGQGARTEAF
TRBJ2-7 TRBV7-6 ASSSGRQGYEQY
TRBJ2-5 TRBV5-1 ASSLAELAGRETQY
TRBJ2-7 TRBV19 ASRPGQGTPYEQY
TRBJ1-5 TRBV19 ASTLVISQFAQPQH
TRBJ2-6 TRBV29-1 SVGGPGANVLT
TRBJ1-1 TRBV6-5 ASKTGGAEAF
TRBJ2-1 TRBV6-1 ASLAGGISEQF
TRBJ1-5 TRBV30 AWSGTERGPQN
TRBJ2-5 TRBV5-4 ASSRGDRQETQY
TRBJ1-1 TRBV18 ASSPQGGATRNTEAF
TRBJ2-7 TRBV5-1 ASSLGQGYYEQY
TRBJ2-3 TRBV4-2 ASSTPGLDGEPDTQY
TRBJ1-6 TRBV5-1 ASSLGGQSYSPLH
TRBJ2-3 TRBV4-1 ASSQDRGLLSPDTQY
TRBJ1-6 TRBV4-3 ASSRGGRDNSPLH
TRBJ1-4 TRBV4-3 ASRRPGQVQF
TRBJ2-3 TRBV5-6 ASSLIGLAGDTDTQY
TRBJ2-4 TRBV6-1 ASSEGPGINIQY
TRBJ2-7 TRBV6-5 ASSLLSGARYEQY
TRBJ2-7 TRBV7-9 ASSSTGGETYEQY
TRBJ2-3 TRBV2 ASRFSGVNTDTQY
TRBJ2-1 TRBV10-2 ASSRPGTAEQF